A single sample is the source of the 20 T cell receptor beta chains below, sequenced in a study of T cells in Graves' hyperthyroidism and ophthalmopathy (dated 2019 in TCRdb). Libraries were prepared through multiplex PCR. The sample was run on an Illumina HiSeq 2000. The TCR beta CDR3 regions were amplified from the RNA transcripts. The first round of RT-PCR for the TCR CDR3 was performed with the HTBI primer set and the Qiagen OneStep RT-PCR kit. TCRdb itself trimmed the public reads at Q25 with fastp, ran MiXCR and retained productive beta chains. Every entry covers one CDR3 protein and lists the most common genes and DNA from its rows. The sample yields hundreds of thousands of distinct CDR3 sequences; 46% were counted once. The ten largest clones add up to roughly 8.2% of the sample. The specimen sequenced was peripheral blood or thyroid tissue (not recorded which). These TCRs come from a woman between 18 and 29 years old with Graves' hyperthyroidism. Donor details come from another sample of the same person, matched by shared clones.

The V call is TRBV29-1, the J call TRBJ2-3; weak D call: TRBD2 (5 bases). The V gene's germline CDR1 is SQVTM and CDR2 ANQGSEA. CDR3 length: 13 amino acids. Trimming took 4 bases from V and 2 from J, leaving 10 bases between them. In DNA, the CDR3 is TGCAGCGTTGCTTGGAGGTACACAGATACGCAGTATTTT. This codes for CSVAWRYTDTQYF.

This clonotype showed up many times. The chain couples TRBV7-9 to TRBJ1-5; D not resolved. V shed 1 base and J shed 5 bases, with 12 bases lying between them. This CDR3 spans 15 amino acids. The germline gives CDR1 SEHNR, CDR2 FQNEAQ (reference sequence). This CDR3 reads CASSLVGGQDQPQHF. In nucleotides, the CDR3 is TGTGCCAGCAGCTTAGTGGGCGGGCAGGATCAGCCCCAGCATTTT.

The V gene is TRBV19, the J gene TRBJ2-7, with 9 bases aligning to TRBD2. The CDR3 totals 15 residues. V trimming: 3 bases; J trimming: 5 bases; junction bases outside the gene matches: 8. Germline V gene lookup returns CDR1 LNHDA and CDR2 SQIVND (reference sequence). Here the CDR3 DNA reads TGTGCCAGTAGTATGCCGGGACTAGCTGCACACGAGCAGTACTTC. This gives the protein CASSMPGLAAHEQYF.

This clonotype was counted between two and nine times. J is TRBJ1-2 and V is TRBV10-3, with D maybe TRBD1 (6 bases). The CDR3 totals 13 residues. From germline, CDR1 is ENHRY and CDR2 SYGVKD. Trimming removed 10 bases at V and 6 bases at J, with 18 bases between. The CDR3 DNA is TGTGCCAGCCAGATCTCAAACAGGGATGGCTACACCTTC. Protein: CASQISNRDGYTF.

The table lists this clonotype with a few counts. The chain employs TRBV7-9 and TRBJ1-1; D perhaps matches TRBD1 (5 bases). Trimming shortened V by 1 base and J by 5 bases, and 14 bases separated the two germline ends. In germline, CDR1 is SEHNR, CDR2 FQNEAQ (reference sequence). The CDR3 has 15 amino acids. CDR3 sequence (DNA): TGTGCCAGCAGCTTAGTATCCGGGGCTCGTACTGAAGCTTTCTTT. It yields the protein CASSLVSGARTEAFF. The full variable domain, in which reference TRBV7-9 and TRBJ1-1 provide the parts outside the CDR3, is DTGVSQNPRHKITKRGQNVTFRCDPISEHNRLYWYRQTLGQGPEFLTYFQNEAQLEKSRLLSDRFSAERPKGSFSTLEIQRTEQGDSAMYLCASSLVSGARTEAFFGQGTRLTVV.

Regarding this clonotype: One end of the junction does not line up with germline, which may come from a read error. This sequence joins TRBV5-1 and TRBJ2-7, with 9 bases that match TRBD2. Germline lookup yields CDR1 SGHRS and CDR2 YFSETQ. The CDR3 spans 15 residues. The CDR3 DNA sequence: TGTGCCAGCAGCTGGGGGGCGGGAGGGATCTACGAGCAGTACTTC. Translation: CASSWGAGGIYEQYF.

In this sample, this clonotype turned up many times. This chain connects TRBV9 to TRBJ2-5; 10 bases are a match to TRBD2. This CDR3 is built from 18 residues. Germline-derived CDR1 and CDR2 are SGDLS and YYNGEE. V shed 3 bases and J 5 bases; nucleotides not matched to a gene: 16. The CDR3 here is CASSAGTSEPVVGETQYF. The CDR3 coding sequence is TGTGCCAGCAGCGCCGGGACTAGCGAGCCTGTGGTTGGGGAGACCCAGTACTTC.

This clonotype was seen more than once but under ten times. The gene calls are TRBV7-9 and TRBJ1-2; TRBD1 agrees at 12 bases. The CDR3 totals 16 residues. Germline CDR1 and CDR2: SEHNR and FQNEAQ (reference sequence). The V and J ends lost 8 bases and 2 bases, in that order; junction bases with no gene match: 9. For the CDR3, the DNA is TGTGCCAGCCGTAGGGGACAGGGGGCCCTAAACTATGGCTACACCTTC. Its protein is CASRRGQGALNYGYTF.

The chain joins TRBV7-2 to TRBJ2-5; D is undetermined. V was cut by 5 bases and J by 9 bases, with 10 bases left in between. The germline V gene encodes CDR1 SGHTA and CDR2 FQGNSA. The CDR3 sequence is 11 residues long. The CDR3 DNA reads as TGTGCCAGCAGCCGCCGTTTGGCCCAGTACTTC. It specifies CASSRRLAQYF.

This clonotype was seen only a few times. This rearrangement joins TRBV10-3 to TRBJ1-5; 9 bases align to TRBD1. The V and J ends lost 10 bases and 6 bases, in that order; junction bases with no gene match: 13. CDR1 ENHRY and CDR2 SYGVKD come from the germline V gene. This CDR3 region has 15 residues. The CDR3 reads CASGTRDRAVQPQHF. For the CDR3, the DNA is TGTGCCAGCGGCACGCGGGACAGGGCCGTTCAGCCCCAGCATTTT.

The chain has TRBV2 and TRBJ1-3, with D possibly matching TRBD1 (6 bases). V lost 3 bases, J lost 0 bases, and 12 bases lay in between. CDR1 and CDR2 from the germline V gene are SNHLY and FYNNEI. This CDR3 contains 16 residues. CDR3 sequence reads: CASSEWGRSSGNTIYF. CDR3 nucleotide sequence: TGTGCCAGCAGTGAGTGGGGGCGGAGCTCTGGAAACACCATATATTTT.

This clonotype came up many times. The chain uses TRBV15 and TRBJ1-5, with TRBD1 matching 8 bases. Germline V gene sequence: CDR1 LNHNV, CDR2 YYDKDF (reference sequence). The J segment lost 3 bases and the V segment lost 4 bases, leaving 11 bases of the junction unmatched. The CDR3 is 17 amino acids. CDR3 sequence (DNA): TGTGCCACCAGCACCGACAGGGGAGCGGCGTTCAATCAGCCCCAGCATTTT. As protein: CATSTDRGAAFNQPQHF.

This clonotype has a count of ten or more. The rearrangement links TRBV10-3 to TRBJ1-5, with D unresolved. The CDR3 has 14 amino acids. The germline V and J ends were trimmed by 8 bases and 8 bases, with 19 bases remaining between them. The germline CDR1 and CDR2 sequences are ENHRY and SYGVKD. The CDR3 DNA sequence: TGTGCCATCTCCCCCGTCGGGCCCCAGGAGCCCCAGCATTTT. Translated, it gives CAISPVGPQEPQHF.

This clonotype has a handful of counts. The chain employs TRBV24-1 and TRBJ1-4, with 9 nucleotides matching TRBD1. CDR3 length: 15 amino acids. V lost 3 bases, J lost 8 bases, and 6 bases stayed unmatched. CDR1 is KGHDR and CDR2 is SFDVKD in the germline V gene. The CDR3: CATSDRTGAREKLFF. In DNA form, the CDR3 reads TGTGCCACCAGTGATCGGACAGGGGCTCGAGAAAAACTGTTTTTT.

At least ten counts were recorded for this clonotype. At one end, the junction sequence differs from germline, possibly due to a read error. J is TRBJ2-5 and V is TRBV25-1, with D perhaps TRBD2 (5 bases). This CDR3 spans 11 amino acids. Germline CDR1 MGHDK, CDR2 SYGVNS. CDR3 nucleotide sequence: TGTGCCAGCAGTGAAAATGGGGAGAACGACTTC. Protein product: CASSENGENDF.

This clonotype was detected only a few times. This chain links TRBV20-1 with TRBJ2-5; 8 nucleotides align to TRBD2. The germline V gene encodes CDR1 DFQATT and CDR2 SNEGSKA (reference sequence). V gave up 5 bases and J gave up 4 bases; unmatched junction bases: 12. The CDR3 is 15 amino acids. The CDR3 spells CSAQALREERETQYF. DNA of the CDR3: TGCAGTGCTCAGGCCTTGCGGGAGGAGCGAGAGACCCAGTACTTC.

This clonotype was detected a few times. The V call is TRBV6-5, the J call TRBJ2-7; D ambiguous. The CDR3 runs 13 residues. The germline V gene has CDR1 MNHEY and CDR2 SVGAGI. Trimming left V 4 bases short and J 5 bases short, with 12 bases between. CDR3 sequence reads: CASSLTSSHEQYF. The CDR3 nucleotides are TGTGCCAGCAGTTTGACTTCGTCCCACGAGCAGTACTTC.

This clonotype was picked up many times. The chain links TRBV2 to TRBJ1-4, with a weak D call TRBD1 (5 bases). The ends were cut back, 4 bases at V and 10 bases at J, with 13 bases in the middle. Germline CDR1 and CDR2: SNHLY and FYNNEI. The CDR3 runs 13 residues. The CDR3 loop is CASSGGIRGKLFF. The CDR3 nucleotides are TGTGCCAGCAGTGGAGGCATAAGGGGAAAACTGTTTTTT.

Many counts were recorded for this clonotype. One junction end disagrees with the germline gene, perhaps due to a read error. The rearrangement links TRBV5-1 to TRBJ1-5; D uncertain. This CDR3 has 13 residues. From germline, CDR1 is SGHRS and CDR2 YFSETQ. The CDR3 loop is CASSSDSNQPQHF. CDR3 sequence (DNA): TGTGCCAGCAGTTCAGATAGCAATCAGCCCCAGCATTTT.

The CDR3 DNA is TGCAGCGTTGTCCCGGGACAGGGGGCAAATGAGCATTTT. Its protein product is CSVVPGQGANEHF. The rearrangement uses TRBV29-1 and TRBJ1-5; TRBD1 aligns across 12 bases. Germline loops: CDR1 SQVTM, CDR2 ANQGSEA. V lost 4 bases to trimming and J lost 14 bases; unmatched junction nucleotides: 9. This CDR3 spans 13 amino acids. The whole variable domain, filled in from reference TRBV29-1 and TRBJ1-5, reads SAVISQKPSRDICQRGTSLTIQCQVDSQVTMMFWYRQQPGQSLTLIATANQGSEATYESGFVIDKFPISRPNLTFSTLTVSNMSPEDSSIYLCSVVPGQGANEHFGDGTRLSIL.